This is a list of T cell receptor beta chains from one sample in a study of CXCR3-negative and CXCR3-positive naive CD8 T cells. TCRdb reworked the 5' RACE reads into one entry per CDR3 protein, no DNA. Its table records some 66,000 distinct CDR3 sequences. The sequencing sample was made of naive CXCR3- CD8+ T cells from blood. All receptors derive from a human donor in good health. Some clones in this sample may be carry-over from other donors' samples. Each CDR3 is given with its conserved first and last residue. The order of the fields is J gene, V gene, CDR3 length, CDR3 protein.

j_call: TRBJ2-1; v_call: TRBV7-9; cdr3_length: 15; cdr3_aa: CASRLSGNSYNEQFF
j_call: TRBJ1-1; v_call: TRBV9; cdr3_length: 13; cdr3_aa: CARSAGEQTEAFF
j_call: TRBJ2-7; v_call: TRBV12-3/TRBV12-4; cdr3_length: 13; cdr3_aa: CASRPPVSREQYF
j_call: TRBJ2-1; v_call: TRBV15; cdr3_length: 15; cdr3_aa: CATSRVTAFYNEQFF
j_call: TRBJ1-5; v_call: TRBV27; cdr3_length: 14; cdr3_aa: CASSWGQGAQPQHF
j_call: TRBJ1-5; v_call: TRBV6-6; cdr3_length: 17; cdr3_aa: CASSYPGTGDLGQPQHF
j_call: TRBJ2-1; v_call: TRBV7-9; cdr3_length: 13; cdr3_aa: CASSDTGDNEQLF
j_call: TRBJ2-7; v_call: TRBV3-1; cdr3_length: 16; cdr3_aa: CASSQVGKGGYYEQYF
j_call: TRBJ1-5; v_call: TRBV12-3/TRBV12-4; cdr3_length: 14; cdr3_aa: CASSYTESNQPQHF
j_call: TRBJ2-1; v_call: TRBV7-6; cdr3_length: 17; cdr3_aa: CASSLPLAGGPYNGQFF
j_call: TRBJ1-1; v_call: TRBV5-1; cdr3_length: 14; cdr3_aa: CASSFGAENTEAFF
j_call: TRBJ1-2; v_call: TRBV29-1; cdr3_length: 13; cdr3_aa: CSVVGQGDYGYTF
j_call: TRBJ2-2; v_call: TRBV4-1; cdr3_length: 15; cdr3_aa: CASSQGPAMGGELFF
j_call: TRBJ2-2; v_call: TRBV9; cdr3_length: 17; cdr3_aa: CASSAKPSGTNTGELFF
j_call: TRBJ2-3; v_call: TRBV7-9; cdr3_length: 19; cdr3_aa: CASSSGLAAKYPSTDTQYF
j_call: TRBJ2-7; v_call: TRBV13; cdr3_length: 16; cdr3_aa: CASTKGLGGGSYEQYF
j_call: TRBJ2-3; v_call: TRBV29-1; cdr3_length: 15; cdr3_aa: CSVDGTGVSTDTQYF
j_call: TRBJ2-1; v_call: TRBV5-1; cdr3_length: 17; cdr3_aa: CASSLGFTVLSYNEQFF
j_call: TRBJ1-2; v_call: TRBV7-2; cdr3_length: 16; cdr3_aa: CASSLEPGQGNYGYTF
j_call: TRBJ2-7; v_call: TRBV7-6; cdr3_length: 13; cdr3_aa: CASSLGGPYEQYF
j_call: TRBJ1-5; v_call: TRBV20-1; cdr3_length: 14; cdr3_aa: CSARDFGENQPQHF
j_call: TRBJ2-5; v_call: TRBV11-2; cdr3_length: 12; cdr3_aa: CASRSGGETQYF
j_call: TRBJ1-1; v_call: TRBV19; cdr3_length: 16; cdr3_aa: CASSTRRAGWNTEAFF
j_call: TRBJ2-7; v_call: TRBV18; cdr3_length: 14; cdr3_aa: CASSKGDSFYEQYF
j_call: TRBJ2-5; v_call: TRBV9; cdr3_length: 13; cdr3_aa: CASSDGTSKTQYF
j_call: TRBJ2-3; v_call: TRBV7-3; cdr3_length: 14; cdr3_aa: CASSPTIRGDTQYF
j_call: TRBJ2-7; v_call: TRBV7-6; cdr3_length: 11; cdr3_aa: CASSNTHEQYF
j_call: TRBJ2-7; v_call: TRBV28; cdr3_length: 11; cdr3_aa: CASRRDYEQYF
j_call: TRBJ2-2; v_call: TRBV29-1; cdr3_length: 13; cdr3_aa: CSVRDRNTGELFF
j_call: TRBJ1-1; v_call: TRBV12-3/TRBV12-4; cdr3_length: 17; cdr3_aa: CASSPGQGEKPTREAFF
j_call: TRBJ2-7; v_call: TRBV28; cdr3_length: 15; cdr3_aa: CASSFRGPSSYEQYF
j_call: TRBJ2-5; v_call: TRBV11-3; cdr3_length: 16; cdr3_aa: CASSLSQGGFGETQYF
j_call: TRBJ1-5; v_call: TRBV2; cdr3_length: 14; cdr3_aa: CASSGGQDNQPQHF
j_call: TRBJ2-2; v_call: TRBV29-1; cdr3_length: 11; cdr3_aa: CSVGLGGELFF
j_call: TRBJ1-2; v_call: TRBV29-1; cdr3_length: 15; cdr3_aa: CSVEYFLGFGYGYTF
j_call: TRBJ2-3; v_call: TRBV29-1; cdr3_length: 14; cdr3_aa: CSVVAGSGTPTQYF
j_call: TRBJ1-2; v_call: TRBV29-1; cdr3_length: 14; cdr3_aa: CSVAGQGVEIGYTF
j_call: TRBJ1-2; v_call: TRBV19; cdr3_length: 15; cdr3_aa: CASSSGPTAIYGYTF
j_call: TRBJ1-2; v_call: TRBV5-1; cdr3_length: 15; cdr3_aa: CASSLGDRGLDGYTF
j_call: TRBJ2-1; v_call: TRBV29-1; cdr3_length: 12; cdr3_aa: CSVVAGGYEQFF
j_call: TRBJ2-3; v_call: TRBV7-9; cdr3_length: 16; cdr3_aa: CASSLGRTGSTDTQYF
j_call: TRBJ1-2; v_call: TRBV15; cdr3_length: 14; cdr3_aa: CATSRDRFTYGYTF